This TCR beta chain was captured by sequencing in a study of early T cells in non-severe SARS-CoV-2 infection. In the study overall: Sequenced bulk RNA came from whole blood that was unsorted, and chains were unpaired.

TCRdb reanalysed the 5' RACE reads using MiXCR and keeps one entry per CDR3 protein. The sample contains 35,000 to 50,000 distinct CDR3 sequences, around 5.8% of which appear only once. In germline, CDR1 is MNHNY, CDR2 SVGAGI (reference sequence). CDR3 length: 17 residues. J was trimmed by 4 bases and V by 6 bases; bases with no gene match: 11. The chain uses TRBV6-6 and TRBJ2-3, with TRBD2 matching 12 bases. The sequence was collected from an adult who was a healthcare worker with PCR-confirmed SARS-CoV-2 infection or an uninfected control (not recorded which). Sequencing used whole blood, obtained at baseline. The CDR3, as DNA: TGTGCCAGCAGGGGAATGGCTAGCGGGAGGGCGTCAGATACGCAGTATTTT. Encoded protein: CASRGMASGRASDTQYF.